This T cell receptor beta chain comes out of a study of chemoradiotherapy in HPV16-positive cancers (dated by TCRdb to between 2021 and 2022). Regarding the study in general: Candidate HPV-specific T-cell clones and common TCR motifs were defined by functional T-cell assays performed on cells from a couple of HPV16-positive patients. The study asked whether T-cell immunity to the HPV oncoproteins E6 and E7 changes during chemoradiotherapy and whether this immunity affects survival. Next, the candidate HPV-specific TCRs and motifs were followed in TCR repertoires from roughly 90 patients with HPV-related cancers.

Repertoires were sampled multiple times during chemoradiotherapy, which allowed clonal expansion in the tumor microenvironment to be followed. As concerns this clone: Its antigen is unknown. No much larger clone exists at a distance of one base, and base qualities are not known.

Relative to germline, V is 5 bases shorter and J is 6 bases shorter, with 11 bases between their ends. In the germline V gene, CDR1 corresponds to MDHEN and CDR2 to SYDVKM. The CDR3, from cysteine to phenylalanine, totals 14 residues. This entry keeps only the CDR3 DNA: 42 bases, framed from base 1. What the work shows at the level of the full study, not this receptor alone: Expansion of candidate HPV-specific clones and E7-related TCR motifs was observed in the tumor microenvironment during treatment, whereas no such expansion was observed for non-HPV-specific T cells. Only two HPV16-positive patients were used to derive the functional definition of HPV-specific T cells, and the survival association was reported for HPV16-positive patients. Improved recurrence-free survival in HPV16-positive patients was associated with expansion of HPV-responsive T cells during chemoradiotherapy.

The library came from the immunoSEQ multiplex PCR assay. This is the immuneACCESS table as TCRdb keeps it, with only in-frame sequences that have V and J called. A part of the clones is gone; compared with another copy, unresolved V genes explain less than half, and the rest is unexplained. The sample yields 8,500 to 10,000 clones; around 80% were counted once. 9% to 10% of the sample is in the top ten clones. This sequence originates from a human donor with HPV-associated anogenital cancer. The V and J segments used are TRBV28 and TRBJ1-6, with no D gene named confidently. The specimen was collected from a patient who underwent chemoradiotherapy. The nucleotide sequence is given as TGTGCCAGCAGTCGTTCACAACCTAATTCACCCCTCCACTTT. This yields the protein CASSRSQPNSPLHF. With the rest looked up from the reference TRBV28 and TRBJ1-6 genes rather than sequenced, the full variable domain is DVKVTQSSRYLVKRTGEKVFLECVQDMDHENMFWYRQDPGLGLRLIYFSYDVKMKEKGDIPEGYSVSREKKERFSLILESASTNQTSMYLCASSRSQPNSPLHFGNGTRLTVT.